This passage covers 24 T cell receptor beta chains from one sample sequenced in a study of blood T cell repertoires in COVID-19. The repertoire was sequenced with immunoSEQ multiplex PCR; TCRdb's copy has only in-frame clones and lacks some. Among 30,000 to 45,000 clones listed, roughly 87% were seen once. Source material: peripheral blood. The receptors were sampled from a human donor in a cohort sampled during active COVID-19.

The chain couples TRBV10-3 to TRBJ2-7; tentative D call: TRBD2 (5 bases). Germline lookup yields CDR1 ENHRY and CDR2 SYGVKD. Deletions cut 5 bases from V and 6 bases from J, with 14 bases between. This CDR3 is 13 amino acids long. The DNA for the CDR3 is TGTGCCATCAGTCCGGGATCGATAAGCGAGCAGTACTTC. The encoded protein is CAISPGSISEQYF.

V and J are TRBV7-2 and TRBJ2-1; 7 positions agree with TRBD2. Looked up from germline, CDR1 is SGHTA and CDR2 is FQGNSA. With 1 base clipped from V and 2 bases from J, the junction kept 5 bases outside the gene matches. This CDR3 region has 16 residues. Written as DNA, the CDR3 is TGTGCCAGCAGCTTAGTTGGCGGGGGAACCTACAATGAGCAGTTCTTC. It is translated as CASSLVGGGTYNEQFF.

This chain connects TRBV12-5 to TRBJ1-2; D is ambiguous. Per germline, CDR1 LGHNT and CDR2 FRNRAP. The CDR3 covers 13 residues. V was clipped by 6 bases and J by 3 bases, with 11 bases between them. The CDR3 DNA follows: TGTGCTAGTGGATTCCACTCCTACTATGGCTACACCTTC. This codes for CASGFHSYYGYTF. The entire variable domain, with the rest obtained from reference TRBV12-5 and TRBJ1-2, is as follows: DARVTQTPRHKVTEMGQEVTMRCQPILGHNTVFWYRQTMMQGLELLAYFRNRAPLDDSGMPKDRFSAEMPDATLATLKIQPSEPRDSAVYFCASGFHSYYGYTFGSGTRLTVV.

The chain recombines TRBV5-5 with TRBJ2-3, with 8 bases fitting TRBD2. The V gene's germline CDR1 is SGHKS and CDR2 YYEKEE (reference sequence). V lost 2 bases, J lost 5 bases, and 4 bases stayed unmatched. The CDR3 is made up of 14 amino acids. The DNA of the CDR3 is TGTGCCAGCAGCTTTCCGGGGGGGAGAGATACGCAGTATTTT. Translated: CASSFPGGRDTQYF. The full variable domain, its missing parts supplied by reference TRBV5-5 and TRBJ2-3, is DAGVTQSPTHLIKTRGQQVTLRCSPISGHKSVSWYQQVLGQGPQFIFQYYEKEERGRGNFPDRFSARQFPNYSSELNVNALLLGDSALYLCASSFPGGRDTQYFGPGTRLTVL.

The V call is TRBV5-4, the J call TRBJ2-1; D may be TRBD2 (6 bases). Trimming stripped 1 base from V and 8 bases from J, with 16 bases between. Looked up from germline, CDR1 is SGHNT and CDR2 is YYREEE (reference sequence). This CDR3 has 15 amino acids. This chain's CDR3 is CASSLFGGWGDEQFF. CDR3 bases: TGTGCCAGCAGCTTGTTTGGGGGGTGGGGCGATGAGCAGTTCTTC.

V usage is TRBV4-1 and J usage is TRBJ2-6; 9 nucleotides match TRBD1. In germline, CDR1 is MGHRA, CDR2 YSYEKL. The CDR3 is 17 amino acids. V shed 1 base and J 2 bases; nucleotides not matched to a gene: 3. CDR3 protein: CASSQAGTGPGANVLTF. The DNA of the CDR3 is TGCGCCAGCAGCCAAGCCGGGACAGGGCCTGGGGCCAACGTCCTGACTTTC.

The CDR3 loop is CASSPTGGAHQPQHF. CDR3 nucleotides: TGTGCCAGCAGCCCGACAGGGGGAGCTCATCAGCCCCAGCATTTT. The chain links TRBV7-3 to TRBJ1-5; the match to TRBD1 covers 9 bases. With V trimmed by 5 bases and J by 5 bases, 7 bases remained unmatched. The CDR3 sequence is 15 residues long. Germline lookup yields CDR1 SGHTA and CDR2 FQGTGA.

The chain links TRBV28 to TRBJ2-5; D gene unclear. Germline assignment: CDR1 MDHEN and CDR2 SYDVKM. V was pared by 8 bases and J by 4 bases, with 17 bases between. The CDR3 runs to 14 residues. For the CDR3, the DNA is TGTGCCAGCGGCAATCGCGAGTCGGGAGAGACCCAGTACTTC. It encodes CASGNRESGETQYF.

The gene calls are TRBV29-1 and TRBJ2-6; no firm D call. In germline, CDR1 is SQVTM, CDR2 ANQGSEA. V shed 6 bases and J shed 0 bases, with 6 bases lying between them. This CDR3 is built from 13 residues. CDR3: CSVQDSGANVLTF. The CDR3 nucleotides are TGCAGCGTCCAGGACTCTGGGGCCAACGTCCTGACTTTC.

Concerning this clone itself: The same CDR3 is also encoded by other DNA sequences in this sample. V is TRBV5-6 and J is TRBJ1-2; a possible D gene is TRBD1 (6 bases). Per germline, CDR1 SGHDT and CDR2 YYEEEE. CDR3 length equals 14 residues. V was trimmed by 2 bases and J by 1 base, leaving 9 bases between them. The CDR3 DNA follows: TGTGCCAGCAGCTTAGGGACACTTAACTATGGCTACACCTTC. Translated: CASSLGTLNYGYTF.

This clone was observed once. The chain couples TRBV28 to TRBJ2-3, with 10 bases lining up with TRBD2. The CDR3 consists of 17 residues. From germline, CDR1 is MDHEN and CDR2 SYDVKM. The V segment lost 5 bases and the J segment 2 bases; nucleotides outside the gene matches: 10. The chain's CDR3 is CASSPGLAVESTDTQYF. The DNA for the CDR3 is TGTGCCAGCAGTCCTGGACTAGCGGTCGAATCCACAGATACGCAGTATTTT.

The chain carries TRBV6-5 and TRBJ1-1; TRBD1 aligns across 9 bases. This CDR3 region has 14 residues. J lost 6 bases, V lost 5 bases, and 7 bases had no gene match. Germline V gene lookup returns CDR1 MNHEY and CDR2 SVGAGI. The CDR3 spells CASSRGQGGSEAFF. The CDR3 DNA reads TGTGCCAGCAGTCGGGGACAGGGCGGATCTGAAGCTTTCTTT.

The chain carries TRBV28 and TRBJ2-5, with 7 bases aligning to TRBD1. CDR1 MDHEN and CDR2 SYDVKM come from the germline V gene. The CDR3 contains 18 residues. V trimming: 1 base; J trimming: 1 base; junction bases outside the gene matches: 12. Here the CDR3 reads CASSLLIGQVKSQETQYF. The CDR3 DNA reads TGTGCCAGCAGTTTATTAATAGGACAGGTCAAAAGCCAAGAGACCCAGTACTTC.

This clone was recorded a few times. V gene TRBV5-4 combines with J gene TRBJ2-5; tentatively, D is TRBD1 (6 bases). V lost 2 bases to trimming and J lost 5 bases, with 10 bases between them. Germline CDR1 reads SGHNT; CDR2 reads YYREEE (reference sequence). CDR3 length: 13 residues. The CDR3 region is CASSLGQGETQYF. The CDR3 nucleotides read TGTGCCAGCAGCTTAGGGCAGGGGGAGACCCAGTACTTC.

CDR3 in amino acids: CAISEQLAGGQETQYF. The CDR3 DNA sequence: TGTGCCATCAGTGAACAACTAGCGGGGGGCCAAGAGACCCAGTACTTC. The rearrangement links TRBV10-3 to TRBJ2-5; 12 nucleotides match TRBD2. V dropped 3 bases and J dropped 1; count of bases not matched to a gene: 3. CDR1 and CDR2 (germline): ENHRY, SYGVKD. The CDR3 runs to 16 residues.

This clone was found a few times. The rearrangement joins TRBV7-2 to TRBJ2-3; 7 bases map to TRBD2. The germline V gene encodes CDR1 SGHTA and CDR2 FQGNSA. This CDR3 is built from 14 residues. V shed 5 bases, J shed 10 bases, and the junction held 12 bases outside the gene matches. The CDR3 sequence is CASSPEPRGWAQYF. DNA for the CDR3: TGTGCCAGCAGCCCCGAGCCGCGGGGGTGGGCGCAGTATTTT. Looking up the rest from reference TRBV7-2 and TRBJ2-3 gives the full variable domain: GAGVSQSPSNKVTEKGKDVELRCDPISGHTALYWYRQSLGQGLEFLIYFQGNSAPDKSGLPSDRFSAERTGGSVSTLTIQRTQQEDSAVYLCASSPEPRGWAQYFGPGTRLTVL.

This CDR3 is CASSVRTGANEQFF. CDR3 sequence (DNA): TGTGCCAGCAGTGTGCGGACAGGGGCGAATGAGCAGTTCTTC. J is TRBJ2-1 and V is TRBV2; 9 bases line up with TRBD1. CDR1 is SNHLY and CDR2 is FYNNEI in the germline V gene. J was trimmed by 7 bases and V by 4 bases; bases with no gene match: 5. This CDR3 spans 14 amino acids.

This clone was counted once. J is TRBJ2-2 and V is TRBV19; possibly TRBD2 for D (6 bases). Deletions cut 6 bases from V and 6 bases from J, with 8 bases between. The length of the CDR3 is 12 residues. Germline loops: CDR1 LNHDA, CDR2 SQIVND (reference sequence). CDR3 residues: CASRWGAGELFF. The CDR3 bases are TGTGCCAGTAGGTGGGGGGCCGGGGAGCTGTTTTTT.

As DNA, the CDR3 is TGTGCCAGCAATACAGGGGGCGGGGGTCAGCCCCAGCATTTT. It is translated as CASNTGGGGQPQHF. The chain combines TRBV6-5 with TRBJ1-5, with TRBD1 identical over 9 bases. The CDR3 spans 14 residues. The germline gives CDR1 MNHEY, CDR2 SVGAGI. V lost 7 bases to trimming and J lost 6 bases; unmatched junction nucleotides: 7.

V is TRBV5-4 and J is TRBJ2-7, with D perhaps matching TRBD2 (6 bases). CDR1 is SGHNT, CDR2 YYREEE, per germline (reference sequence). V was cut by 0 bases and J by 2 bases, with 15 bases left in between. The CDR3 has 16 residues. CDR3 loop: CASSLGGGIQTYEQYF. The CDR3 DNA follows: TGTGCCAGCAGCTTGGGTGGGGGGATTCAGACCTACGAGCAGTACTTC.

This chain connects TRBV5-1 to TRBJ1-2; 9 nucleotides agree with TRBD1. CDR3 length: 16 residues. Trimming at V came to 1 base and at J to 4 bases, leaving 8 bases not matched to a gene. Germline-derived CDR1 and CDR2 are SGHRS and YFSETQ. The CDR3 bases are TGCGCCAGCAGCTTGAAGGGGACAGGGAATACCTATGGCTACACCTTC. Translated, it gives CASSLKGTGNTYGYTF.

The chain couples TRBV9 to TRBJ2-3; the match to TRBD2 covers 8 bases. The germline V gene encodes CDR1 SGDLS and CDR2 YYNGEE. The CDR3 is made up of 17 amino acids. After removal of 0 bases from V and 2 bases from J, the junction contained 8 bases not matched to a gene. The CDR3 reads CASSVATSGGTTDTQYF. CDR3 coding DNA: TGTGCCAGCAGCGTAGCTACGAGCGGGGGAACCACAGATACGCAGTATTTT.

The V and J genes are TRBV19 and TRBJ1-2; no firm D call. V gave up 3 bases and J gave up 8 bases, with 10 bases separating them. The germline V gene has CDR1 LNHDA and CDR2 SQIVND (reference sequence). The CDR3 loop spans 12 amino acids. The CDR3 protein is CASSIMGGGYTF. CDR3 sequence (DNA): TGTGCCAGTAGTATTATGGGAGGCGGCTACACCTTC.

This clone came up a few times. The chain carries TRBV28 and TRBJ1-6; 10 positions agree with TRBD1. Unmatched junction bases numbered 3, after V lost 6 bases and J lost 10 bases. The CDR3 spans 13 residues. Germline V gives CDR1 MDHEN, CDR2 SYDVKM. The CDR3 sequence is CASRGTGASPLHF. The CDR3 DNA follows: TGTGCCAGCAGGGGGACAGGGGCCTCACCCCTCCACTTT.